The clone carrying this T cell receptor (beta chain) appeared once. The antigen is not known. The germline CDR1 and CDR2 sequences are SGDLS and YYNGEE. V lost 5 bases to trimming and J lost 2 bases, with 3 bases between them. The CDR3 contains 11 residues. The data stem from a study of Tregs in tolerant kidney transplant recipients. General study results and limits: Tregs expanded with activated donor B cells seemed most donor-specific.

Thawed PBMCs were FACS-sorted into unstimulated CD4+CD25+CD127- regulatory T cells, CD4+CD25- non-regulatory cells, CD4 and CD8 cells. The data were produced by immunoSEQ multiplex PCR, yet TCRdb's version contains in-frame clones alone and is incomplete. The profile covers some 110,000 clones, with 92% appearing a single time and less than 0.7% taken by the ten largest. This TCR was recovered from a human donor in good health. The chain recombines TRBV9 with TRBJ2-3; the D is unclear. The source material was CD4+ T cells from blood. CDR3 DNA: TGTGCCAGCAGTTACACAGATACGCAGTATTTT. It translates to CASSYTDTQYF.